These T cell receptor beta chains were read from a single sample in a study of early T cells in non-severe SARS-CoV-2 infection. TCRdb fed the 5' RACE reads into MiXCR, producing one record per CDR3 protein. This sample has tens of thousands of distinct CDR3 sequences; less than 7.5% occur once, and the top ten carry roughly 14%. The starting material was whole blood, obtained at baseline. The receptors originated from an adult who was a healthcare worker with PCR-confirmed SARS-CoV-2 infection or an uninfected control (not recorded which). Both conserved end residues are part of each CDR3. A D gene is named only where the DNA matches it firmly. The size of a clone is reported for some rows only, either as once, few or many, or as a class for expanded clones.

D gene	clone size	V gene	J gene	CDR3 protein	CDR3 DNA
NA	few	TRBV18	TRBJ1-5	CASSPMWSNQPQHF	TGTGCCAGCTCACCGATGTGGAGCAATCAGCCCCAGCATTTT
TRBD1	few	TRBV24-1	TRBJ2-4	CATSDPDRFIAKNIQYF	TGTGCCACCAGTGACCCGGACAGGTTCATAGCCAAAAACATTCAGTACTTC
NA	many	TRBV19	TRBJ2-3	CASSRAATSTDTQYF	TGTGCCAGTAGTAGGGCAGCCACTAGCACAGATACGCAGTATTTT
NA	few	TRBV6-5	TRBJ1-4	CASRETNEKLFF	TGTGCCAGCAGAGAAACTAATGAAAAACTGTTTTTT
NA	NA	TRBV7-2	TRBJ2-7	CVSSLAGTIYEQYF	TGTGTCAGCAGCTTAGCCGGGACCATCTACGAGCAGTACTTC
TRBD1	NA	TRBV5-1	TRBJ2-3	CATSEGARTDTQYF	TGCGCCACCAGCGAGGGGGCGCGCACAGATACGCAGTATTTT
NA	many	TRBV3-1	TRBJ1-2	CASSQEGGYTF	TGTGCCAGCAGCCAAGAAGGTGGCTACACCTTC
NA	many	TRBV7-8	TRBJ2-7	CATVGRMASYEQYF	TGTGCCACAGTTGGGAGGATGGCATCCTACGAGCAGTACTTC
NA	NA	TRBV27	TRBJ2-6	CASSPDGPNVLTF	TGTGCCAGCAGTCCGGACGGACCCAACGTCCTGACTTTC
TRBD1	many	TRBV29-1	TRBJ1-5	CSVVTGSQPQHF	TGCAGCGTTGTGACAGGGAGTCAGCCCCAGCATTTT
NA	few	TRBV7-2	TRBJ1-1	CASSLGQNMNTEAFF	TGTGCCAGCAGCTTAGGACAGAACATGAACACTGAAGCTTTCTTT